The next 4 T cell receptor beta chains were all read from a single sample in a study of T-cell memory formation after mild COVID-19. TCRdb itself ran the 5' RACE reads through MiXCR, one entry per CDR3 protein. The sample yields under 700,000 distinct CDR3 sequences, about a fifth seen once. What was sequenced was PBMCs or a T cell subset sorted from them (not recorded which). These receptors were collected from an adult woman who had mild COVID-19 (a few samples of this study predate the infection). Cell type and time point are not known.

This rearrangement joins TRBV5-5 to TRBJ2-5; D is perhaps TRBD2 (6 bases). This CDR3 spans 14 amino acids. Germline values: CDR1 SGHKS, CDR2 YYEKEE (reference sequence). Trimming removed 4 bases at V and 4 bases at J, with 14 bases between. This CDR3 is CASSRTGVRETQYF. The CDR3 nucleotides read TGTGCCAGCAGCCGGACGGGGGTTCGAGAGACCCAGTACTTC.

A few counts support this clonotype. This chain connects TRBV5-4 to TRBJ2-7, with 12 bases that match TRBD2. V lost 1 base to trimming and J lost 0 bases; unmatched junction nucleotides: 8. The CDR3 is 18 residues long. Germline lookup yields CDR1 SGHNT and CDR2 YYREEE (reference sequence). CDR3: CASSLYGLAGSSSYEQYF. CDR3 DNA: TGTGCCAGCAGCTTGTACGGACTAGCGGGGAGCAGCTCCTACGAGCAGTACTTC.

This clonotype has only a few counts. The CDR3: CASSLARIGLTSGRGGVLYNEQFF. The CDR3 DNA reads as TGTGCCAGCAGTTTAGCGCGCATAGGATTGACTAGCGGGAGAGGGGGAGTTTTATACAATGAGCAGTTCTTC. The V and J genes are TRBV12-3 or TRBV12-4 and TRBJ2-1; TRBD2 matches 12 bases. This CDR3 contains 24 residues. With V trimmed by 0 bases and J by 4 bases, 25 bases remained unmatched.

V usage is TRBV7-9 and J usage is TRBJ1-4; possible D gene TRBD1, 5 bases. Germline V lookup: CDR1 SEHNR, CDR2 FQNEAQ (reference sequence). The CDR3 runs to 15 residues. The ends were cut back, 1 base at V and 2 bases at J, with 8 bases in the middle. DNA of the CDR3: TGTGCCAGCAGCTTAGAGGGGTTTACTAATGAAAAACTGTTTTTT. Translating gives CASSLEGFTNEKLFF.